The rows below give T cell receptor beta chains drawn from one sample of a study of identical twins. TCRdb processed the 5' RACE reads anew with MiXCR; each CDR3 protein has one entry. The table has some 1,700,000 distinct CDR3 sequences, about 31% seen once; the top ten hold roughly 0.3%. The sequenced sample was cord blood. These receptors all stem from a newborn girl in good health. Both conserved end residues are part of each CDR3. The D gene is left open where the match is weak. Size values are once, few and many counts, or a class for expanded clones, and some rows have none.

v_call	clone_size	d_call	j_call	cdr3_nt	cdr3_aa
TRBV12-5	many	.	TRBJ2-5	TGTGCTAGTGGTTTGAGGGGCCAAGAGACCCAGTACTTC	CASGLRGQETQYF
TRBV7-9	.	TRBD2	TRBJ2-7	TGTGCCAGGGGGACTAGTAGCAATGAGCAGTACTTC	CARGTSSNEQYF
TRBV9	few	.	TRBJ1-2	TGTGCCAGCAGCGTAGGACACACAGGGATATATGGCTACACCTTC	CASSVGHTGIYGYTF
TRBV20-1	.	.	TRBJ2-2	TGCAGTGCTAGAGAAAGGGACGGGTTCGGGGAGCTGTTTTTT	CSARERDGFGELFF
TRBV6-6	.	.	TRBJ2-1	TGTGCCAGCAGTTACTCGACCCTTCCCGGCTACAATGAGCAGTTCTTC	CASSYSTLPGYNEQFF
TRBV20-1	few	.	TRBJ1-4	TGCAGTGCTAGATGGGGGGTCAATGAAAAACTGTTTTTT	CSARWGVNEKLFF
TRBV20-1	many	.	TRBJ1-6	TGCAGTGCTATCGGAGGCTATGTTGAAGATTCACCCCTCCACTTT	CSAIGGYVEDSPLHF
TRBV6-6	.	.	TRBJ2-7	TGTGCCACTACTACAGGGCCCCCCTACGAGCAGTACTTC	CATTTGPPYEQYF
TRBV7-2	.	.	TRBJ2-3	TGTGCCAGCAGCTTTCTAGCCACGGGAGATACGCAGTATTTT	CASSFLATGDTQYF
TRBV12-3/TRBV12-4	.	TRBD1	TRBJ2-2	TGTGCCAGCAGTTCCTACAGGGGCGGGGAGCTGTTTTTT	CASSSYRGGELFF
TRBV11-2	few	.	TRBJ2-3	TGTGCCAGCAGCTTCTGGGACGCCTTCACAGATACGCAGTATTTT	CASSFWDAFTDTQYF